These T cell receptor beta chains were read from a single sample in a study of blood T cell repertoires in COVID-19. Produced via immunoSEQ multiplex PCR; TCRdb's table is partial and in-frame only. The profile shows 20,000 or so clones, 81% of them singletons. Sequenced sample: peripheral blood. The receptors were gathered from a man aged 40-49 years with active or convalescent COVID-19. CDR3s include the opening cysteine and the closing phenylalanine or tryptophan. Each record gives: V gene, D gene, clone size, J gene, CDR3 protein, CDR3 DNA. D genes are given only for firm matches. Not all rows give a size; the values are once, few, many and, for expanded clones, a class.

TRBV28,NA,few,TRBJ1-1,CASSSSQGNTEAFF,TGTGCCAGCAGTTCCAGTCAGGGAAACACTGAAGCTTTCTTT
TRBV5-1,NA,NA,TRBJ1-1,CASSLVGADEAFF,TGCGCCAGCAGCTTGGTAGGGGCTGACGAAGCTTTCTTT
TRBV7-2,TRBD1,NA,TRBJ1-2,CASSQTTGVVGYTF,TGTGCCAGCAGCCAGACGACAGGGGTGGTTGGCTACACCTTC
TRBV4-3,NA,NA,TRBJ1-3,CASSQREAVGNTIYF,TGCGCCAGCAGCCAACGGGAGGCAGTTGGAAACACCATATATTTT
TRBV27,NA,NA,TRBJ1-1,CASSLWGSEAFF,TGTGCCAGCAGTTTATGGGGCAGTGAAGCTTTCTTT
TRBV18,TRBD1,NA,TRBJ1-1,CASSPYAGQGALTEAFF,TGTGCCAGCTCACCTTACGCAGGACAGGGAGCACTCACTGAAGCTTTCTTT
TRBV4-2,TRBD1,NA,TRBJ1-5,CASSSYRQGGQPQHF,TGTGCCAGCAGCTCTTATCGACAGGGCGGGCAGCCCCAGCATTTT
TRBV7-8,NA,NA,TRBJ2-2,CASSLETGFFTNTGELFF,TGTGCCAGCAGCTTAGAGACAGGCTTTTTTACAAACACCGGGGAGCTGTTTTTT
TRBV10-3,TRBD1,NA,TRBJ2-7,CAISQLDRAQSYEQYF,TGTGCCATCAGTCAACTCGACAGGGCACAATCCTACGAGCAGTACTTC
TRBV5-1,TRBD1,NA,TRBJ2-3,CASSLGDRGKADTQYF,TGCGCCAGCAGCTTGGGGGACAGGGGTAAGGCAGATACGCAGTATTTT
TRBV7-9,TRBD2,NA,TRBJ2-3,CASSSTGGRNTDTQYF,TGTGCCAGCAGCTCGACGGGAGGGCGTAACACAGATACGCAGTATTTT
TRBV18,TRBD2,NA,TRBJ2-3,CASSPLAGVITDTQYF,TGTGCCAGCTCACCATTAGCGGGGGTTATCACAGATACGCAGTATTTT
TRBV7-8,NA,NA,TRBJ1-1,CASSLAGGTAFF,TGTGCCAGCAGCTTAGCCGGAGGGACGGCTTTCTTT
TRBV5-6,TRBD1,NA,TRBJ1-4,CASSLPGTGDEKLFF,TGTGCCAGCAGCTTGCCCGGGACAGGGGATGAAAAACTGTTTTTT
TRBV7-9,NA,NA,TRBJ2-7,CASSLVGVEQYF,TGTGCCAGCAGCTTAGTCGGGGTCGAGCAGTACTTC
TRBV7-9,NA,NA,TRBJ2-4,CASSSGSQNIQYF,TGTGCCAGCAGCTCCGGGAGCCAAAACATTCAGTACTTC
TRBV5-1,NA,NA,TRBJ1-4,CASSLSARGNEKLFF,TGCGCCAGCAGCTTGTCGGCAAGGGGGAATGAAAAACTGTTTTTT
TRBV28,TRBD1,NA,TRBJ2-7,CASSSRGTGSPWEQYF,TGTGCCAGCAGTTCCAGAGGGACAGGGTCTCCTTGGGAGCAGTACTTC
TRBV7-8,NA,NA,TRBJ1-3,CASSLRGARGNTIYF,TGTGCCAGCAGCTTACGGGGGGCGCGTGGAAACACCATATATTTT
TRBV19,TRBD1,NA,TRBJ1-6,CASSDWTGGTNSPLHF,TGTGCCAGTAGCGATTGGACAGGGGGTACTAATTCACCCCTCCACTTT
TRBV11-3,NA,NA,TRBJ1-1,CASSLAQNTEAFF,TGTGCCAGCAGCTTAGCACAAAACACTGAAGCTTTCTTT
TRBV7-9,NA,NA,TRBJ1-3,CASSFPGQGPTWTGNTIYF,TGTGCCAGCAGCTTTCCGGGACAAGGTCCAACCTGGACTGGAAACACCATATATTTT
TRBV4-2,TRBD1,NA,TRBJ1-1,CASTVTGMNTEAFF,TGTGCCAGCACTGTGACAGGGATGAACACTGAAGCTTTCTTT